This T cell receptor beta chain was sequenced for a study of T cell responses to AZD1222 COVID-19 vaccine. Whole-study findings and limits: Donors were mostly white British, more females; clonal diversity possibly underestimated. Sampling captured repertoires only after the peak T cell response.

Produced via immunoSEQ multiplex PCR; TCRdb's table is partial and in-frame only. This sample has 55,000 to 65,000 clones, with about 85% found just once. As to this clone: Its cognate antigen is unknown.

Germline V lookup: CDR1 MNHEY, CDR2 SVGAGI. The V and J ends lost 6 bases and 4 bases respectively, with 13 bases between them. The CDR3 length is 14 residues. V is TRBV6-5 and J is TRBJ1-3; D gene unclear. The clonotype was recovered from an adult in good health. The sequencing here drew on peripheral blood, taken on day 0 of AZD1222 vaccination. The CDR3 sequence is CASRNNVAGNTIYF. DNA of the CDR3: TGTGCCAGCAGAAACAATGTGGCGGGAAACACCATATATTTT.